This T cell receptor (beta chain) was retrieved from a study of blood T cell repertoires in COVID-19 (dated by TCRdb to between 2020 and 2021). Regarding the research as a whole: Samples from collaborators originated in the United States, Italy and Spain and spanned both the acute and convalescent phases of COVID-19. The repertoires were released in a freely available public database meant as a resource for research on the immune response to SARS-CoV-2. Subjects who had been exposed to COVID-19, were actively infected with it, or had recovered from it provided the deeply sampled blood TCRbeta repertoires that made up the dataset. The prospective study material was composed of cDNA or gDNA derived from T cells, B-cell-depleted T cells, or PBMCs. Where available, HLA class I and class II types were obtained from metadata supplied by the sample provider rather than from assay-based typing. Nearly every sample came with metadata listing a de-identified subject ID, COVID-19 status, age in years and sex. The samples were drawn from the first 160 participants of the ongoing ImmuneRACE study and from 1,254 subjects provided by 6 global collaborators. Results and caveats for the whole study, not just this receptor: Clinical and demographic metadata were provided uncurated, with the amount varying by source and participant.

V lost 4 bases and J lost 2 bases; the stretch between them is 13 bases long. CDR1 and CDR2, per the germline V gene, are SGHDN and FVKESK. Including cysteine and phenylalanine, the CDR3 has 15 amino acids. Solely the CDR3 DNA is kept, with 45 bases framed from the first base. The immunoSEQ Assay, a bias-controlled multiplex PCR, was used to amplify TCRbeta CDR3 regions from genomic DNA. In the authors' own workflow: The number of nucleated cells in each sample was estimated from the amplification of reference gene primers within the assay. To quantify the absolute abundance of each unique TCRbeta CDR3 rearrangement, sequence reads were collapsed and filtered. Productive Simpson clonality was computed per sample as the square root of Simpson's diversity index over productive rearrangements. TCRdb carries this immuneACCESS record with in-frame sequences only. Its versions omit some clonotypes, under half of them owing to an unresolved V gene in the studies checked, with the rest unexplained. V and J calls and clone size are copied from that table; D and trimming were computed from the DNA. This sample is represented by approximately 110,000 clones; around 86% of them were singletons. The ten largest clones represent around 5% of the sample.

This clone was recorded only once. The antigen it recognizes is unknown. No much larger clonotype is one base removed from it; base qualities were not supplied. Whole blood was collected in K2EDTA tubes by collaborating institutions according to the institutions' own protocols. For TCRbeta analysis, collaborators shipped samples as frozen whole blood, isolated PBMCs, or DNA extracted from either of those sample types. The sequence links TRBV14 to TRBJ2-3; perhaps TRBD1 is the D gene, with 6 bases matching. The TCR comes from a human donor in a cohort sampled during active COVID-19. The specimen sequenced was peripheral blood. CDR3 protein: CASSPGQRSTDTQYF. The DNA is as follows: TGTGCCAGCAGCCCGGGACAAAGATCCACAGATACGCAGTATTTT.